This T cell receptor (beta chain) was obtained from a study of Graves' ophthalmopathy and Graves' hyperthyroidism. Germline lookup yields CDR1 SEHNR and CDR2 FQNEAQ (reference sequence). The CDR3 has 14 residues. Trimming removed 5 bases from V and 6 bases from J; junction bases left unmatched: 9. Ophthalmopathy cases showed moderate-to-severe activity, scoring CAS ≥3 and NOSPECS ≥4, with duration under 3 months. Patients were excluded if they had other autoimmune diseases or uncontrolled infections, and likewise if pregnancy or lactation applied. This clonotype was counted at least ten times. RNA transcripts were the source from which TCR beta CDR3 regions were amplified. Second-round multiplex PCR came after first-round RT-PCR with HTBI primers. TCRdb reanalysed the multiplex PCR reads using MiXCR and keeps one entry per CDR3 protein. The sample lists about 660,000 distinct CDR3 sequences; 35% to 45% were seen once.

Sequences were obtained from peripheral blood. The chain uses TRBV7-9 and TRBJ2-7; 8 bases are a match to TRBD1. This clonotype was obtained from an adult man with Graves' ophthalmopathy. The CDR3 protein is CASSNPDRVGEQYF. Here the CDR3 DNA reads TGTGCCAGCAGCAACCCGGACAGGGTAGGCGAGCAGTACTTC.